Below, 32 T cell receptor beta chains from the same sample are listed, as sequenced in a study of response to subunit inactivated influenza vaccine listed by TCRdb under 2018. Interpreted using the paper, the time point label stands for: 45 days after influenza vaccine administration. To prepare the library, RT-PCR was applied. Sequencing took place on an Illumina HiSeq 2500. The public reads were reanalyzed by TCRdb: fastp trimming at Q25, MiXCR alignment, in-frame beta chains only. Each CDR3 protein appears once, grouped with its most common genes and DNA. In all, the sample holds some 500,000 distinct CDR3 sequences, and over 10% of those were seen once. About an eighth of the sample lies in the top ten. Sequenced here: PBMCs from blood, sampled roughly 45 days after vaccination. These receptors were obtained from a middle-aged man who received an inactivated influenza vaccine. Donor details come from another sample of the same person, matched by shared clones.

This chain connects TRBV14 to TRBJ2-5, with 7 bases matching TRBD1. With V trimmed by 3 bases and J by 5 bases, 15 bases remained unmatched. The CDR3 has 17 residues. CDR1 and CDR2 from the germline V gene are SGHDN and FVKESK. The CDR3 loop reads CASSHSPLQGNRETQYF. CDR3 bases: TGTGCCAGCAGCCATTCCCCACTACAGGGGAACAGGGAGACCCAGTACTTC.

This clonotype was found a few times. This sequence joins TRBV20-1 and TRBJ1-1, with 7 bases fitting TRBD1. Germline V lookup: CDR1 DFQATT, CDR2 SNEGSKA (reference sequence). V trimming: 5 bases; J trimming: 0 bases; junction bases outside the gene matches: 9. The CDR3 has 15 residues. The CDR3: CSAYESGQMNTEAFF. The CDR3 DNA follows: TGCAGTGCTTATGAATCGGGACAGATGAACACTGAAGCTTTCTTT.

This clonotype has at least ten counts. The chain uses TRBV12-3 or TRBV12-4 and TRBJ2-2, with D possibly TRBD1 on 5 matching bases. CDR3 length equals 14 residues. The ends were cut back, 5 bases at V and 1 base at J, with 8 bases in the middle. CDR3 nucleotide sequence: TGTGCCAGCAGTAGGACACAGAACACCGGGGAGCTGTTTTTT. It translates to CASSRTQNTGELFF.

This clonotype was detected a few times. The chain uses TRBV29-1 and TRBJ2-3; D tentatively fits TRBD1 or TRBD2 (5 bases each). The V end was cut by 5 bases, the J end by 3 bases, with 12 bases between. This CDR3 has 13 residues. Germline V CDR1 and CDR2: SQVTM, ANQGSEA. CDR3 sequence: CSVLRWGTDTQYF. Here the CDR3 DNA reads TGCAGCGTTTTGCGGTGGGGGACAGATACGCAGTATTTT.

This clonotype has more than one count but fewer than ten. V gene TRBV29-1 combines with J gene TRBJ2-7; a possible D gene is TRBD1 (6 bases). V was trimmed by 3 bases and J by 4 bases, leaving 16 bases between them. CDR1 is SQVTM, CDR2 ANQGSEA, per germline. The CDR3 loop spans 14 amino acids. The CDR3 nucleotides are TGCAGCGTTGAGGCTGGGGACACCGGATACGAGCAGTACTTC. Translating it yields CSVEAGDTGYEQYF.

This clonotype was recorded a few times. The chain recombines TRBV6-2 or TRBV6-3 with TRBJ1-1; D is uncertain. CDR1 is MNHEY, CDR2 SVGEGT, per germline. The CDR3 is 14 residues long. V lost 2 bases and J 0 bases, leaving 7 bases between the germline ends. CDR3 bases: TGTGCCAGCAGTTACCTCCGGGTGAACACTGAAGCTTTCTTT. Its protein product is CASSYLRVNTEAFF.

This clonotype has a handful of counts. CDR3 loop: CASGSNYGYTF. Here the CDR3 DNA reads TGTGCCAGCGGCAGTAACTATGGCTACACCTTC. The rearrangement links TRBV28 to TRBJ1-2; D not certain. From germline, CDR1 is MDHEN and CDR2 SYDVKM. V was cut by 8 bases and J by 1 base, with 5 bases left in between. This CDR3 has 11 residues.

This clonotype was counted a few times. This chain joins TRBV7-2 and TRBJ1-2, with D possibly TRBD1 on 5 matching bases. CDR1 SGHTA and CDR2 FQGNSA come from the germline V gene. V was pared by 1 base and J by 4 bases, with 13 bases between. This CDR3 is 15 amino acids long. The CDR3: CASSLVPGLIYGYTF. The CDR3 nucleotides are TGTGCCAGCAGCTTAGTTCCGGGACTCATCTATGGCTACACCTTC.

This clonotype was detected ten times or more. The V call is TRBV7-8, the J call TRBJ2-7; TRBD1 agrees at 7 bases. Trimming removed 4 bases from V and 4 bases from J; junction bases left unmatched: 16. The CDR3 totals 17 residues. Germline V gives CDR1 SGHVS, CDR2 FQNEAQ. The DNA of the CDR3 is TGTGCCAGCAGCTCGTACAACCCGGACAGGAAGAAGTACGAGCAGTACTTC. Translated: CASSSYNPDRKKYEQYF.

The chain has TRBV7-9 and TRBJ2-7; a weak D match, TRBD2 (5 bases). Trimming stripped 0 bases from V and 4 bases from J, with 7 bases between. CDR3 length: 13 residues. The V gene's germline CDR1 is SEHNR and CDR2 FQNEAQ (reference sequence). In nucleotides, the CDR3 is TGTGCCAGCAGCTTAGCCCCGGGGTACGAGCAGTACTTC. This codes for CASSLAPGYEQYF.

This clonotype was found many times. The chain combines TRBV6-5 with TRBJ1-1, with D maybe TRBD1 (5 bases). Germline CDR1 and CDR2: MNHEY and SVGAGI. Between the trimmed V and J ends, which lost 0 bases and 6 bases, there was a span of 8 bases. CDR3 size: 13 residues. CDR3 nucleotides: TGTGCCAGCAGTTACTCGGTAGGGGCTGAAGCTTTCTTT. Protein: CASSYSVGAEAFF.

This clonotype was counted at least ten times. The genes are TRBV29-1 and TRBJ1-2; D perhaps matches TRBD1 (5 bases). Trimming pared 3 bases from V and 3 bases from J, leaving 8 bases between. The CDR3 consists of 12 residues. Germline CDR1 SQVTM, CDR2 ANQGSEA. The CDR3 loop is CSVEGRDYGYTF. CDR3 bases: TGCAGCGTTGAGGGGCGGGACTATGGCTACACCTTC.

This clonotype was observed a handful of times. The rearrangement uses TRBV6-2 or TRBV6-3 and TRBJ2-3; perhaps TRBD1 as D (6 bases). Germline CDR1 and CDR2: MNHEY and SVGEGT. The CDR3 extends over 12 amino acids. CDR3 sequence reads: CGSGGRTDTQYF. The CDR3 nucleotides are TGTGGCAGTGGGGGCAGAACAGATACGCAGTATTTT.

The rearrangement links TRBV11-3 to TRBJ2-1; perhaps TRBD2 as D (7 bases). Trimming took 5 bases from V and 6 from J, leaving 17 bases between them. The CDR3 sequence is 15 residues long. Per the germline V gene, CDR1 is SGHNT and CDR2 is YENEEA. CDR3: CASSTRLGGANEQFF. CDR3 nucleotide sequence: TGTGCCAGCAGCACCCGCTTAGGGGGGGCCAATGAGCAGTTCTTC. Variable domain in full (rest from reference TRBV11-3 and TRBJ2-1): EAGVVQSPRYKIIEKKQPVAFWCNPISGHNTLYWYLQNLGQGPELLIRYENEEAVDDSQLPKDRFSAERLKGVDSTLKIQPAELGDSAVYLCASSTRLGGANEQFFGPGTRLTVL.

This clonotype was detected only a few times. This sequence joins TRBV12-3 or TRBV12-4 and TRBJ1-2, with 7 bases identical to TRBD1. Trimming took 3 bases from V and 7 from J; bases not matched to a gene: 5. The CDR3 is made up of 13 amino acids. The CDR3 nucleotides are TGTGCCAGCAGTTTCCGGGACAGAGGTGGCTACACCTTC. This translates into CASSFRDRGGYTF.

This clonotype was seen only a few times. The chain carries TRBV11-1 and TRBJ2-1, with 13 bases that match TRBD2. Trimming at V came to 5 bases and at J to 6 bases, leaving 13 bases not matched to a gene. There are 18 residues in the CDR3. The germline CDR1 and CDR2 sequences are SGHAT and FQDESV (reference sequence). DNA for the CDR3: TGTGCCAGCAGCGCTTACGGAGGACTAGCGGGAGTGGGCAATGAGCAGTTCTTC. Translation: CASSAYGGLAGVGNEQFF.

This chain links TRBV12-3 or TRBV12-4 with TRBJ1-2; D gene uncertain. CDR3 length: 14 amino acids. The V end lost 7 bases, the J end lost 0 bases, and 12 bases lay between the germline ends. Here the CDR3 DNA reads TGTGCCAGCATTCGGACCGGCTCTAACTATGGCTACACCTTC. The encoded protein is CASIRTGSNYGYTF.

This clonotype was observed a few times. This chain joins TRBV11-2 and TRBJ2-7; D is perhaps TRBD1 (6 bases). This CDR3 has 13 amino acids. Germline assignment: CDR1 SGHAT and CDR2 FQNNGV. Trimming cost V 3 bases and J 7 bases, with 13 bases left between them. CDR3: CASSLNRVREQYF. In nucleotides, the CDR3 is TGTGCCAGCAGCTTGAACAGGGTAAGAGAGCAGTACTTC.

V gene TRBV20-1 combines with J gene TRBJ2-1, with 7 nucleotides matching TRBD2. Germline V lookup: CDR1 DFQATT, CDR2 SNEGSKA (reference sequence). V gave up 7 bases and J gave up 5 bases; unmatched junction bases: 5. The CDR3 totals 12 residues. The CDR3 sequence: CSGLAPDNEQFF. DNA for the CDR3: TGCAGTGGACTAGCACCGGACAATGAGCAGTTCTTC.

The chain carries TRBV10-3 and TRBJ1-3; D gene ambiguous. The CDR3 spans 16 residues. Germline values: CDR1 ENHRY, CDR2 SYGVKD. V gave up 3 bases and J gave up 0 bases, with 12 bases separating them. Here the CDR3 reads CAISDWAAGSGNTIYF. DNA of the CDR3: TGTGCCATCAGTGATTGGGCGGCTGGCTCTGGAAACACCATATATTTT.

The V gene is TRBV7-9, the J gene TRBJ2-7; possible D gene TRBD1, 5 bases. This CDR3 contains 13 residues. The V gene's germline CDR1 is SEHNR and CDR2 FQNEAQ (reference sequence). V lost 2 bases and J 6 bases, leaving 11 bases between the germline ends. CDR3 residues: CASSLSGSGEQYF. The CDR3 coding sequence is TGTGCCAGCAGCTTATCAGGGTCGGGCGAGCAGTACTTC.

The chain carries TRBV27 and TRBJ2-1; a weak D match, TRBD2 (7 bases). Germline loops: CDR1 MNHEY, CDR2 SMNVEV (reference sequence). This CDR3 comprises 16 residues. V shed 3 bases and J shed 3 bases, with 15 bases lying between them. This CDR3 is CASSFPAGARYNEQFF. CDR3 DNA: TGTGCCAGCAGTTTCCCCGCGGGGGCCCGCTACAATGAGCAGTTCTTC.

The chain carries TRBV5-1 and TRBJ2-1; D may be TRBD1 or TRBD2 (6 bases each). Germline V gives CDR1 SGHRS, CDR2 YFSETQ. The CDR3 runs to 16 residues. V lost 0 bases and J lost 3, with 13 bases in between. CDR3 loop: CASSLAAGQIYNEQFF. The CDR3 DNA is TGCGCCAGCAGCTTGGCGGCGGGACAAATCTACAATGAGCAGTTCTTC.

Ten or more counts support this clonotype. The rearrangement uses TRBV12-3 or TRBV12-4 and TRBJ2-5; TRBD1 is a possible D gene (6 bases). V was pared by 7 bases and J by 11 bases, with 20 bases between. This CDR3 comprises 13 residues. The CDR3 loop is CASKPTLPGEQYF. Here the CDR3 DNA reads TGTGCCAGCAAACCCACGCTCCCAGGGGAGCAGTACTTC.

V gene TRBV2 combines with J gene TRBJ1-6; TRBD1 is a possible D gene (6 bases). The V gene's germline CDR1 is SNHLY and CDR2 FYNNEI. V was pared by 8 bases and J by 8 bases, with 16 bases between. CDR3 length: 14 amino acids. CDR3 protein: CASGGDQGYSPLHF. The CDR3 bases are TGTGCCAGCGGCGGCGATCAGGGGTATTCACCCCTCCACTTT.

This clonotype has more than one count but fewer than ten. This chain joins TRBV7-9 and TRBJ2-5; D not resolved. The V gene's germline CDR1 is SEHNR and CDR2 FQNEAQ (reference sequence). The length of the CDR3 is 15 residues. Trimming stripped 2 bases from V and 0 bases from J, with 10 bases between. The CDR3 protein is CASSLSLGYQETQYF. In nucleotides, the CDR3 is TGTGCCAGCAGCTTAAGTCTCGGCTACCAAGAGACCCAGTACTTC.

The chain combines TRBV5-1 with TRBJ1-1; D is perhaps TRBD1 (5 bases). From germline, CDR1 is SGHRS and CDR2 YFSETQ. The V and J ends lost 0 bases and 3 bases respectively, with 6 bases between them. CDR3 size: 13 residues. The CDR3, as DNA: TGCGCCAGCAGCTTGGAACAGGACACTGAAGCTTTCTTT. It encodes CASSLEQDTEAFF. Full variable domain (remainder filled in from reference TRBV5-1 and TRBJ1-1): KAGVTQTPRYLIKTRGQQVTLSCSPISGHRSVSWYQQTPGQGLQFLFEYFSETQRNKGNFPGRFSGRQFSNSRSEMNVSTLELGDSALYLCASSLEQDTEAFFGQGTRLTVV.

This clonotype has just a few counts. The chain combines TRBV30 with TRBJ2-3; D not resolved. CDR3 length equals 13 residues. Trimming removed 0 bases at V and 5 bases at J, with 9 bases between. In germline, CDR1 is GTSNPN, CDR2 SVGIG (reference sequence). CDR3 amino acids: CAWSVRVGDTQYF. For the CDR3, the DNA is TGTGCCTGGAGTGTACGGGTCGGAGATACGCAGTATTTT. The entire variable domain, with the rest obtained from reference TRBV30 and TRBJ2-3, is as follows: SQTIHQWPATLVQPVGSPLSLECTVEGTSNPNLYWYRQAAGRGLQLLFYSVGIGQISSEVPQNLSASRPQDRQFILSSKKLLLSDSGFYLCAWSVRVGDTQYFGPGTRLTVL.

There are a few counts of this clonotype. The chain joins TRBV9 to TRBJ2-5; 9 bases line up with TRBD1. Germline CDR1 and CDR2: SGDLS and YYNGEE. The V gene end was trimmed by 0 bases and the J gene end by 4 bases; junction bases not matched to a gene: 7. There are 16 residues in the CDR3. This chain's CDR3 is CASSVGFGTGIETQYF. DNA for the CDR3: TGTGCCAGCAGCGTAGGTTTTGGGACAGGGATAGAGACCCAGTACTTC.

This sequence joins TRBV20-1 and TRBJ2-1; 8 bases agree with TRBD1. J lost 6 bases, V lost 3 bases, and 7 bases had no gene match. CDR1 and CDR2 from the germline V gene are DFQATT and SNEGSKA (reference sequence). The CDR3 is 14 amino acids. The CDR3 region has the DNA TGCAGTGCTAGGACGGACAGGGTGTTCAATGAGCAGTTCTTC. Translation gives CSARTDRVFNEQFF.

This clonotype came up many times. CDR3 loop: CASRLSVNTEAFF. The CDR3 DNA reads as TGTGCCAGCAGACTGTCAGTGAACACTGAAGCTTTCTTT. The chain joins TRBV5-5 to TRBJ1-1, with D unclear. The CDR3 has 13 amino acids. Per germline, CDR1 SGHKS and CDR2 YYEKEE (reference sequence). V gave up 5 bases and J gave up 0 bases, with 8 bases separating them.

This clonotype has a count of ten or more. This chain links TRBV12-3 or TRBV12-4 with TRBJ1-5, with 9 bases lining up with TRBD1. V was clipped by 5 bases and J by 6 bases; unmatched bases: 5. The CDR3 runs 14 residues. CDR3 in amino acids: CASSPQGAGQPQHF. The CDR3 DNA is TGTGCCAGCAGTCCACAGGGGGCAGGTCAGCCCCAGCATTTT.